The next 23 T cell receptor beta chains were all read from a single sample in a study of CD8 T cells in ankylosing spondylitis. TCRdb itself ran the 5' RACE reads through MiXCR, one entry per CDR3 protein. The sample has under 450,000 distinct CDR3 sequences, approximately 20% seen once; the top ten hold under 15%. Sequenced: blood, either unsorted or a sorted T cell fraction (not recorded which). These receptor sequences come from a male donor with ankylosing spondylitis or in good health (not recorded which).

The chain has TRBV10-3 and TRBJ2-7, with D perhaps assigned TRBD1 or TRBD2 (6 bases each). The CDR3 has 14 residues. V was pared by 4 bases and J by 3 bases, with 13 bases between. The V gene's germline CDR1 is ENHRY and CDR2 SYGVKD. The CDR3 protein is CAISGRRDNYEQYF. The CDR3 bases are TGTGCCATCAGTGGGCGGAGGGACAACTACGAGCAGTACTTC.

V is TRBV4-1 and J is TRBJ2-7, with 11 bases aligning to TRBD1. Trimming cost V 0 bases and J 3 bases; bases outside gene matches: 4. The germline V gene encodes CDR1 MGHRA and CDR2 YSYEKL. The CDR3 length is 16 residues. In nucleotides, the CDR3 is TGCGCCAGCAGCCAAGACCCCGGGACAGGGGGCTACGAGCAGTACTTC. Amino acids: CASSQDPGTGGYEQYF.

The chain has TRBV6-5 and TRBJ2-5, with D possibly being TRBD2 (6 bases). Germline V gene data show CDR1 as MNHEY and CDR2 as SVGAGI. The CDR3 spans 14 residues. Trimming removed 6 bases at V and 3 bases at J, with 14 bases between. CDR3 protein: CASRLRGAEETQYF. The CDR3 region has the DNA TGTGCCAGCAGGTTACGCGGGGCGGAAGAGACCCAGTACTTC.

This clonotype was seen a few times. The V gene is TRBV30, the J gene TRBJ2-7; tentatively, D is TRBD2 (6 bases). Trimming stripped 3 bases from V and 2 bases from J, with 17 bases between. The CDR3 extends over 15 amino acids. The germline V gene encodes CDR1 GTSNPN and CDR2 SVGIG (reference sequence). The CDR3 sequence is CAWRRRAGSTYEQYF. The DNA for the CDR3 is TGTGCCTGGAGGCGAAGAGCGGGCTCGACCTACGAGCAGTACTTC.

The chain combines TRBV5-5 with TRBJ2-3, with D uncertain. CDR3 length: 13 residues. Germline CDR1 reads SGHKS; CDR2 reads YYEKEE (reference sequence). V was shortened by 0 bases and J by 5 bases, with 7 bases between the two germline ends. Here the CDR3 reads CASSLAWGDTQYF. DNA for the CDR3: TGTGCCAGCAGCTTGGCGTGGGGAGATACGCAGTATTTT. The complete variable domain, with remaining parts taken from reference TRBV5-5 and TRBJ2-3, reads DAGVTQSPTHLIKTRGQQVTLRCSPISGHKSVSWYQQVLGQGPQFIFQYYEKEERGRGNFPDRFSARQFPNYSSELNVNALLLGDSALYLCASSLAWGDTQYFGPGTRLTVL.

This chain uses TRBV6-5 with TRBJ1-3; D perhaps matches TRBD1 (5 bases). The CDR3 is made up of 15 amino acids. Germline V gene sequence: CDR1 MNHEY, CDR2 SVGAGI. The V end was cut by 1 base, the J end by 0 bases, with 7 bases between. CDR3 DNA: TGTGCCAGCAGTTACTACCAGGGCTCTGGAAACACCATATATTTT. Protein sequence: CASSYYQGSGNTIYF.

This clonotype was found a few times. The gene calls are TRBV10-3 and TRBJ2-7; either TRBD1 or TRBD2 may fit D (5 bases each). Between the trimmed V and J ends, which lost 11 bases and 0 bases, there was a span of 17 bases. The CDR3 is 14 residues long. In germline, CDR1 is ENHRY, CDR2 SYGVKD. This CDR3 is CASRRDANSYEQYF. CDR3 coding DNA: TGTGCCTCCCGCCGGGACGCAAACTCCTACGAGCAGTACTTC.

In its sample, this clonotype was seen a few times. The rearrangement joins TRBV20-1 to TRBJ2-7, with 8 bases aligning to TRBD1. CDR3 length equals 13 residues. V shed 6 bases and J 6 bases; nucleotides not matched to a gene: 10. Germline CDR1 reads DFQATT; CDR2 reads SNEGSKA (reference sequence). CDR3 DNA: TGCAGTGCCGATGGACAGGGTTTCCCCGAGCAGTACTTC. Protein product: CSADGQGFPEQYF.

This clonotype was recorded a few times. The chain recombines TRBV4-2 with TRBJ2-1; 8 bases agree with TRBD2. Losses at the gene ends were 2 bases for V and 0 bases for J; bases not matched to a gene: 6. Germline V gene lookup returns CDR1 LGHNA and CDR2 YNFKEQ. The CDR3 is made up of 17 amino acids. CDR3 bases: TGTGCCAGCAGCCAAACGAGCGGGGGTTACTCCTACAATGAGCAGTTCTTC. Translating it yields CASSQTSGGYSYNEQFF.

This CDR3 is CASSQDGANTGELFF. CDR3 DNA sequence: TGTGCCAGCAGCCAAGACGGTGCGAACACCGGGGAGCTGTTTTTT. This rearrangement joins TRBV3-1 to TRBJ2-2; D is undetermined. Deletions cut 0 bases from V and 0 bases from J, with 5 bases between. Germline CDR1 and CDR2: LGHDT and YNNKEL (reference sequence). The CDR3 is 15 residues long.

The CDR3 protein is CASSPKWGADNQPQHF. CDR3 DNA sequence: TGTGCCAGCAGCCCGAAGTGGGGGGCGGACAATCAGCCCCAGCATTTT. V and J are TRBV9 and TRBJ1-5; D is possibly TRBD1 (6 bases). The germline CDR1 and CDR2 sequences are SGDLS and YYNGEE. Deletions cut 4 bases from V and 3 bases from J, with 17 bases between. The CDR3 covers 16 residues.

This clonotype was detected only a few times. The chain has TRBV6-2 or TRBV6-3 and TRBJ2-1, with D perhaps assigned TRBD1 or TRBD2 (7 bases each). The CDR3 runs to 15 residues. Germline CDR1 reads MNHEY; CDR2 reads SVGEGT. V dropped 0 bases and J dropped 8 bases, with 14 bases sitting between them. The CDR3 sequence is CASSYSQGGGDEQFF. CDR3 DNA: TGTGCCAGCAGTTACTCCCAGGGAGGGGGCGATGAGCAGTTCTTC.

The gene calls are TRBV13 and TRBJ2-7; 7 bases map to TRBD1. The ends lost 0 bases at V and 3 bases at J; junction bases unmatched: 5. The length of the CDR3 is 15 residues. The V gene's germline CDR1 is PRHDT and CDR2 FYEKMQ (reference sequence). The CDR3 sequence: CASSLGAGGDYEQYF. The CDR3, as DNA: TGTGCCAGCAGCTTAGGGGCAGGGGGAGACTACGAGCAGTACTTC.

This clonotype was counted between two and nine times. The chain combines TRBV12-3 or TRBV12-4 with TRBJ2-1; no clear D. V dropped 1 base and J dropped 9 bases, with 7 bases sitting between them. The CDR3 sequence is 12 residues long. The CDR3 DNA sequence: TGTGCCAGCAGTTTAGGCGCCCCTGAGCAGTTCTTC. Amino acid sequence: CASSLGAPEQFF.

The V and J genes are TRBV6-6 and TRBJ2-7; 8 nucleotides line up with TRBD2. The germline V gene encodes CDR1 MNHNY and CDR2 SVGAGI (reference sequence). V lost 0 bases to trimming and J lost 5 bases; unmatched junction nucleotides: 0. The CDR3 consists of 13 residues. DNA of the CDR3: TGTGCCAGCAGTTACTCGCGGGGGGACGAGCAGTACTTC. Its translation is CASSYSRGDEQYF.

The chain has TRBV7-8 and TRBJ2-2, with D perhaps being TRBD1 or TRBD2 (5 bases each). The CDR3 extends over 17 amino acids. V was clipped by 5 bases and J by 2 bases, with 18 bases between them. The germline gives CDR1 SGHVS, CDR2 FQNEAQ. DNA for the CDR3: TGTGCCAGCAGCGAACAAGAGGTGGGACCTAACACCGGGGAGCTGTTTTTT. Translated: CASSEQEVGPNTGELFF.

The rearrangement joins TRBV27 to TRBJ2-4; no clear D. With 6 bases removed from V and 1 base from J, the gap between germline ends came to 19 bases. CDR1 and CDR2 from the germline V gene are MNHEY and SMNVEV (reference sequence). The CDR3 has 17 residues. CDR3: CASRSAGTNRAKNIQYF. CDR3 DNA: TGTGCCAGCAGGTCGGCCGGAACGAATCGGGCCAAAAACATTCAGTACTTC.

This chain uses TRBV3-1 with TRBJ2-7, with 9 positions matching TRBD1. The CDR3 has 16 residues. Per germline, CDR1 LGHDT and CDR2 YNNKEL (reference sequence). Trimming cost V 1 base and J 2 bases; bases outside gene matches: 6. The CDR3 DNA follows: TGTGCCAGCAGCCAAGGTCCTGGGACAGGGACCTACGAGCAGTACTTC. As protein: CASSQGPGTGTYEQYF.

The table lists this clonotype with a few counts. The V call is TRBV5-6, the J call TRBJ2-5; 7 bases agree with TRBD1. The J segment lost 9 bases and the V segment lost 4 bases, leaving 12 bases of the junction unmatched. This CDR3 spans 14 amino acids. CDR1 is SGHDT, CDR2 YYEEEE, per germline. CDR3 nucleotides: TGTGCCAGCAGCAGCCGGGACAGTAAGGGGGCCCAGTACTTC. This sequence encodes CASSSRDSKGAQYF.

This clonotype was seen many times. V gene TRBV12-3 or TRBV12-4 combines with J gene TRBJ2-7; TRBD1 agrees at 8 bases. CDR3 length: 15 residues. Unmatched junction bases numbered 9, after V lost 4 bases and J lost 4 bases. For the CDR3, the DNA is TGTGCCAGCAGTTCGCCGGGACAGGACCTATACGAGCAGTACTTC. Its protein product is CASSSPGQDLYEQYF.

By sample fraction, this clonotype is medium-sized. The J gene is TRBJ2-1, the V gene TRBV6-5, with D possibly matching TRBD1 (5 bases). The CDR3 contains 14 residues. CDR1 is MNHEY, CDR2 SVGAGI, per germline. The germline V and J ends were trimmed by 3 bases and 4 bases, with 10 bases remaining between them. CDR3: CASSYGQGYNEQFF. The CDR3 nucleotides read TGTGCCAGCAGTTATGGGCAGGGTTACAATGAGCAGTTCTTC.

This clonotype has more than one count but fewer than ten. The gene calls are TRBV30 and TRBJ2-7; D is uncertain. CDR3 length equals 12 residues. The V gene's germline CDR1 is GTSNPN and CDR2 SVGIG (reference sequence). V dropped 8 bases and J dropped 1 base, with 12 bases sitting between them. DNA for the CDR3: TGTGCCGGGTCGACGCCATCCTACGAGCAGTACTTC. Translation gives CAGSTPSYEQYF.

CDR3 DNA: TGTGCCAGCTCACCTCGAGACAGGGCTGCGAGCTACGAGCAGTACTTC. It translates to CASSPRDRAASYEQYF. V usage is TRBV18 and J usage is TRBJ2-7, with 7 bases lining up with TRBD1. The V gene end was trimmed by 3 bases and the J gene end by 3 bases; junction bases not matched to a gene: 11. This CDR3 has 16 amino acids. Germline lookup yields CDR1 KGHSH and CDR2 LQKENI.